This TCR beta chain was sequenced during a study of early T cells in non-severe SARS-CoV-2 infection. For the study at large: The chains were unpaired, and the sequenced material was bulk RNA from unsorted whole blood.

This clonotype was detected only a few times. Its antigen is undetermined. Regarding the study as a whole: The matching step, a VDJdb search, favored anti-spike CD8 responses and missed private and CD4 specificities.

Individual cDNA molecules were tagged with unique molecular identifiers. Using its own MiXCR run on the 5' RACE reads, TCRdb lists one record per CDR3 protein. The sample shows 55,000 to 75,000 distinct CDR3 sequences, less than 15% of them seen only once. This TCR came from an adult who was a healthcare worker with PCR-confirmed SARS-CoV-2 infection or an uninfected control (not recorded which). The specimen sequenced was whole blood.

In nucleotides, the CDR3 is TGTGCCACCCGGACTAGCGGGGGGGAAGGGACCCAGTACTTC. It is translated as CATRTSGGEGTQYF. V gene TRBV10-3 combines with J gene TRBJ2-5; 15 bases line up with TRBD2. V gave up 10 bases and J gave up 7 bases; unmatched junction bases: 7. The CDR3 has 14 amino acids. The germline V gene encodes CDR1 ENHRY and CDR2 SYGVKD.